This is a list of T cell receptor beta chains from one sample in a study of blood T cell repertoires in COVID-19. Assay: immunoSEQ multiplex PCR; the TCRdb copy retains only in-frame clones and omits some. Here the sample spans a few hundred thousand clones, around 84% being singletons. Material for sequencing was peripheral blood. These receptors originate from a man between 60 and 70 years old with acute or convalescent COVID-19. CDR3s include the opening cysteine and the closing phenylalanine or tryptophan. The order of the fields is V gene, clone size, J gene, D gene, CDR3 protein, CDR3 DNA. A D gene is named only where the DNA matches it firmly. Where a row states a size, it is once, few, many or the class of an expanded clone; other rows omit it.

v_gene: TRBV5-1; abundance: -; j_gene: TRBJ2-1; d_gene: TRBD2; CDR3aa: CASSWTAGGPYNEQFF; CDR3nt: TGCGCCAGCAGCTGGACGGCGGGAGGGCCCTACAATGAGCAGTTCTTC
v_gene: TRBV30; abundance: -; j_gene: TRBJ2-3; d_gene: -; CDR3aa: CAWSVGQGGGTDTQYF; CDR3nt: TGTGCCTGGAGTGTGGGCCAGGGGGGAGGCACAGATACGCAGTATTTT
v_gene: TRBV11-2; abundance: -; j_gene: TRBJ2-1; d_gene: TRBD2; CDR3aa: CASSLDLAGVYNEQFF; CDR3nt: TGTGCCAGCAGCTTAGATCTAGCGGGGGTATACAATGAGCAGTTCTTC
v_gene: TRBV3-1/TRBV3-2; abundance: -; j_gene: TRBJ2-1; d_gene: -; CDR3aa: CASSQRGSSPQFF; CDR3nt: TGTGCCAGCAGCCAAAGGGGTTCATCCCCCCAGTTCTTC
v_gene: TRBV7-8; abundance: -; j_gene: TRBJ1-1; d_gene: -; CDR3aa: CASSLGHMNTEAFF; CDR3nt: TGTGCCAGCAGCTTAGGGCATATGAACACTGAAGCTTTCTTT
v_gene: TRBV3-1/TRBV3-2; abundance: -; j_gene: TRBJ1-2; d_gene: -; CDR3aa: CASSQDPQGANYGYTF; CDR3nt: TGTGCCAGCAGCCAAGATCCACAGGGAGCTAACTATGGCTACACCTTC
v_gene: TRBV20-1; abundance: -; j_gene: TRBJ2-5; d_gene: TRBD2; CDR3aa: CSASRLAGERETQYF; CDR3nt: TGCAGTGCTAGTCGACTAGCGGGAGAGAGGGAGACCCAGTACTTC
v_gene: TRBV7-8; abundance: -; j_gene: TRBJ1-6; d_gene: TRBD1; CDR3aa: CASSLPGQGSNSPLHF; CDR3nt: TGTGCCAGCAGCTTGCCGGGACAGGGGTCAAATTCACCCCTCCACTTT
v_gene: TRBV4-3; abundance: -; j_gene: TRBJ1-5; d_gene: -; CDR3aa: CASSQDAGGTTGQPQHF; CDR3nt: TGCGCCAGCAGCCAAGATGCGGGAGGGACTACAGGTCAGCCCCAGCATTTT
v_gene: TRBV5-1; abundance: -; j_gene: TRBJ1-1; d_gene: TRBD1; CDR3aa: CASSTGQGANRGIPAFF; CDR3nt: TGCGCCAGCAGCACGGGACAGGGGGCCAATAGAGGTATTCCAGCTTTCTTT
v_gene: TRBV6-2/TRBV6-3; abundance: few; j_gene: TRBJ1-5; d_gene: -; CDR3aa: CASSYPRGTEKSNQPQHF; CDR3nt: TGTGCCAGCAGTTACCCCCGCGGGACGGAAAAAAGCAATCAGCCCCAGCATTTT
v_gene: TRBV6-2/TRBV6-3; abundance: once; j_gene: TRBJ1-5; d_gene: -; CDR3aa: CASSYSLVRGRGGNQPQHF; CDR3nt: TGTGCCAGCAGTTACTCTTTGGTCAGGGGTCGTGGGGGCAATCAGCCCCAGCATTTT
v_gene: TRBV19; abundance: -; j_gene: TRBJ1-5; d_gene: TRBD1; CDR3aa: CASSMQGESNQPQHF; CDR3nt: TGTGCCAGTAGTATGCAGGGGGAGAGCAATCAGCCCCAGCATTTT
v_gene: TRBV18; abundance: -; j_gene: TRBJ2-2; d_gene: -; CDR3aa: CASSPRPANTGELFF; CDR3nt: TGTGCCAGCTCCCCGAGGCCAGCGAACACCGGGGAGCTGTTTTTT
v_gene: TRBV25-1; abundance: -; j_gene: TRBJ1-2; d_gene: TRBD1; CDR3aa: CASSGDRAGYTF; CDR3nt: TGTGCCAGCAGTGGGGACAGGGCTGGCTACACCTTC
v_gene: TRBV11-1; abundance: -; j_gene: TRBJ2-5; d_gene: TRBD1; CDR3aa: CASSLGGTGGIETQYF; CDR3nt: TGTGCCAGCAGCTTAGGAGGGACAGGGGGCATTGAGACCCAGTACTTC
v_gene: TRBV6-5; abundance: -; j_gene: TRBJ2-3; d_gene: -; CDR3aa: CASRKNFGQTDTQYF; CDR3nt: TGTGCCAGCAGAAAGAATTTTGGGCAAACAGATACGCAGTATTTT
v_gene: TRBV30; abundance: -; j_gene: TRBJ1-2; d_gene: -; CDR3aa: CAWTSGHPPAGYTF; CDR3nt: TGTGCCTGGACATCAGGACATCCGCCGGCGGGCTACACCTTC
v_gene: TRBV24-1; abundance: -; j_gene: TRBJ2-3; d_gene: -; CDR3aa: CATSDFPGALSYTDTQYF; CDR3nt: TGTGCCACCAGTGATTTTCCAGGGGCCCTATCCTACACAGATACGCAGTATTTT
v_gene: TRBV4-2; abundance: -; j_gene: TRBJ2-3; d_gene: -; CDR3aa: CASSQRDRRFKAQLDTQYF; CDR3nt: TGTGCCAGCAGCCAACGCGACAGGAGATTTAAGGCACAGCTAGATACGCAGTATTTT
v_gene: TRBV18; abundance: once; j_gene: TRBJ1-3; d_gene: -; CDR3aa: CASSPILSSGNTIYF; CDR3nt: TGTGCCAGCTCACCAATCCTATCATCTGGAAACACCATATATTTT
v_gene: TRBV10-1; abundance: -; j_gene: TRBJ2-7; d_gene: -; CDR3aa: CASSPGPFSEQYF; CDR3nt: TGCGCCAGCAGTCCAGGGCCCTTCTCCGAGCAGTACTTC
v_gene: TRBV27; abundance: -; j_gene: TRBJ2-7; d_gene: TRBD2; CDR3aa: CASSMRGLAVLGQYF; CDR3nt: TGTGCCAGCAGTATGCGGGGACTAGCGGTCTTAGGGCAGTACTTC
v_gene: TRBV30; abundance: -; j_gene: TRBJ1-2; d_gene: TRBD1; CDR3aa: CAWSLRGPGGNYGYTF; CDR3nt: TGTGCCTGGAGCCTACGGGGGCCAGGGGGAAACTATGGCTACACCTTC
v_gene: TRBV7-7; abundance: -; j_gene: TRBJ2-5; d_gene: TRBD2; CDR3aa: CASSKTGTSEETQYF; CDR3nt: TGTGCTAGCAGCAAAACTGGGACTAGCGAGGAGACCCAGTACTTC
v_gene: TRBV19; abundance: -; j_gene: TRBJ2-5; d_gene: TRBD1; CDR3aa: CASSVRQGGRETQYF; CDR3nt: TGTGCCAGTAGTGTGCGACAGGGGGGCAGGGAGACCCAGTACTTC
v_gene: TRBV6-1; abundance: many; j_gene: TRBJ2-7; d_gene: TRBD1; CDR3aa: CASSEAQGAAYEQYF; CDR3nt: TGTGCCAGCAGTGAAGCACAGGGGGCTGCCTACGAGCAGTACTTC
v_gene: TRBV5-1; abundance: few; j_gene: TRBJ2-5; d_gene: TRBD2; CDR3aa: CASSLRTSTRQETQYF; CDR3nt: TGCGCCAGCAGCTTGAGGACTAGCACCCGCCAAGAGACCCAGTACTTC
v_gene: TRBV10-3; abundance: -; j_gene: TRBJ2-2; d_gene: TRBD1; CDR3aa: CAISPQGAQNTGELFF; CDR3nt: TGTGCCATCAGCCCACAGGGGGCTCAGAACACCGGGGAGCTGTTTTTT
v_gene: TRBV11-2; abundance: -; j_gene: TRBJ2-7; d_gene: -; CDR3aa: CASSSTGLSYEQYF; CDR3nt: TGTGCCAGCAGCTCAACGGGACTCTCCTACGAGCAGTACTTC
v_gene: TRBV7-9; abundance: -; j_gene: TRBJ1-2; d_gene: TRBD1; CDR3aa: CASSFGTAYGYTF; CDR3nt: TGTGCCAGCAGCTTCGGGACAGCCTATGGCTACACCTTC
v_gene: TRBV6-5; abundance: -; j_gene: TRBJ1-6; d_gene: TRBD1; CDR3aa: CANSGTGENSPLHF; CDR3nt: TGTGCCAACTCCGGGACAGGGGAAAATTCACCCCTCCACTTT
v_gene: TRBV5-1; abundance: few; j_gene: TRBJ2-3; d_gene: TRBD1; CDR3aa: CASTLTGGGDTQYF; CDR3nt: TGCGCCAGCACCCTGACAGGGGGCGGAGATACGCAGTATTTT
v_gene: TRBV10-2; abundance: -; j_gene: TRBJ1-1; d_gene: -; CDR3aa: CASSLIATGSTEAFF; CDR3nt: TGCGCCAGCAGTCTCATCGCAACAGGGTCGACTGAAGCTTTCTTT
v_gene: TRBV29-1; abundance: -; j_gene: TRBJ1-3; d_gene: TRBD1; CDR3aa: CSVNDRANTIYF; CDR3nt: TGCAGCGTAAACGACAGGGCAAACACCATATATTTT
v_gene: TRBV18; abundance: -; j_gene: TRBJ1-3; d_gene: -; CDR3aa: CASSPLRVSGNTIYF; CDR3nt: TGTGCCAGCTCACCACTTCGCGTCTCTGGAAACACCATATATTTT
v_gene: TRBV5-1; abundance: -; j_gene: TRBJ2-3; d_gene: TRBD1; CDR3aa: CASSFGQGTADTQYF; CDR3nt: TGCGCCAGCAGCTTCGGACAGGGGACGGCCGATACGCAGTATTTT
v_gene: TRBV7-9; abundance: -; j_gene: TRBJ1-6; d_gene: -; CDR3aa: CASSPRGLNSPLHF; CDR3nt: TGTGCCAGCAGCCCCAGGGGTCTGAATTCACCCCTCCACTTT
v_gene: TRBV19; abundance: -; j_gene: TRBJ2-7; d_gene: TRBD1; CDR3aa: CASSPGTGRSEQYF; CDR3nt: TGTGCCAGTAGTCCGGGGACAGGGCGTAGCGAGCAGTACTTC